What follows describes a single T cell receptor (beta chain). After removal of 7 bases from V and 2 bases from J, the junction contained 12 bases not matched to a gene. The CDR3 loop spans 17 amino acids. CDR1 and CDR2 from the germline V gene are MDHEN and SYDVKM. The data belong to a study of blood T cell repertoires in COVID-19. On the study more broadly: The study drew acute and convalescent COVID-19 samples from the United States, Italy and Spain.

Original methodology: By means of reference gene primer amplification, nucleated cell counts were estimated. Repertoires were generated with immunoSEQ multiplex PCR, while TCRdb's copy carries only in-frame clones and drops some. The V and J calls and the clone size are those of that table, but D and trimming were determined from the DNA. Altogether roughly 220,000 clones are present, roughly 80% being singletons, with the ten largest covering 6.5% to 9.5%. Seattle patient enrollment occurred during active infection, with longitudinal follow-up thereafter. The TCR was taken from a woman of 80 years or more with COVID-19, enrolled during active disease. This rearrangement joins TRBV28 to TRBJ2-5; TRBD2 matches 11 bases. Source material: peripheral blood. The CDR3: CASNLRTSGYTQETQYF. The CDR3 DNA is TGTGCCAGCAACCTTCGGACTAGCGGGTACACTCAAGAGACCCAGTACTTC.